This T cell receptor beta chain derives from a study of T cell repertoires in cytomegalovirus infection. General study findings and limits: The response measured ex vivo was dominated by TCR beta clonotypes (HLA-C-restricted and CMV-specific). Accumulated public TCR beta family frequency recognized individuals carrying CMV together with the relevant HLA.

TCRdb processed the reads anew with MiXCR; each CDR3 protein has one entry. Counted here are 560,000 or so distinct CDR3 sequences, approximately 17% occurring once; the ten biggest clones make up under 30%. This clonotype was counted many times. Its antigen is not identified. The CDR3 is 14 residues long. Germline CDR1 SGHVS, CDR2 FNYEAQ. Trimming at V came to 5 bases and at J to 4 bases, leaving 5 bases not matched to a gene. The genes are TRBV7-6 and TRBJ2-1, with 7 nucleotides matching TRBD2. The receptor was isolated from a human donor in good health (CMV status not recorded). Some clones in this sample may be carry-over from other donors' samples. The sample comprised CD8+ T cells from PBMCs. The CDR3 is CASSLSGQYNEQFF. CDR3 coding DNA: TGTGCCAGCAGCCTTAGCGGGCAATACAATGAGCAGTTCTTC.